Presented here are 19 T cell receptor beta chains from one specimen sequenced in a study of response to subunit inactivated influenza vaccine. A single record per CDR3 protein comes from TCRdb applying MiXCR to the RT-PCR reads. The sample includes 400,000 to 550,000 distinct CDR3 sequences, 25% of them seen just once. The sequencing here drew on CD4+ T cells sorted from PBMCs, taken more than 4 days after vaccination. The receptors originated from a man between 45 and 60 years old who received an inactivated influenza vaccine.

The chain recombines TRBV27 with TRBJ2-2; D not resolved. The CDR3 length is 14 residues. The ends were cut back, 2 bases at V and 2 bases at J, with 6 bases in the middle. The germline V gene encodes CDR1 MNHEY and CDR2 SMNVEV (reference sequence). CDR3 sequence: CASSLRHNTGELFF. The CDR3 DNA sequence: TGTGCCAGCAGTTTAAGACACAACACCGGGGAGCTGTTTTTT.

As concerns this clonotype: One end of the junction does not line up with germline, which may come from a read error. The genes are TRBV7-7 and TRBJ2-5; maybe TRBD1 (6 bases). The CDR3 contains 15 residues. Per the germline V gene, CDR1 is SSHAT and CDR2 is FNYEAQ (reference sequence). CDR3 DNA: TGTGCTAGCAGCTTAGTAGAGGGGGACCAAGAGACCCAGTACTTC. Its translation: CASSLVEGDQETQYF.

The chain uses TRBV18 and TRBJ2-1; D is unresolved. The germline V and J ends were trimmed by 1 base and 3 bases, with 10 bases remaining between them. CDR1 and CDR2 from the germline V gene are KGHSH and LQKENI. The CDR3 runs to 15 residues. The CDR3 loop is CASSPQRTDYNEQFF. For the CDR3, the DNA is TGTGCCAGCTCACCACAACGGACGGACTACAATGAGCAGTTCTTC.

This clonotype has just a few counts. The chain links TRBV7-9 to TRBJ1-1; D unclear. V lost 0 bases to trimming and J lost 4 bases, with 12 bases between them. The germline CDR1 and CDR2 sequences are SEHNR and FQNEAQ (reference sequence). This CDR3 region has 15 residues. CDR3 nucleotides: TGTGCCAGCAGCTTAGCAGGTGGGAGCAGCACTGAAGCTTTCTTT. It encodes CASSLAGGSSTEAFF.

The sample holds a few counts of this clonotype. The chain combines TRBV30 with TRBJ1-2; D remains ambiguous. The CDR3 sequence is 16 residues long. The ends were cut back, 1 base at V and 4 bases at J, with 19 bases in the middle. Germline V CDR1 and CDR2: GTSNPN, SVGIG (reference sequence). The CDR3 nucleotides are TGTGCCTGGAGTGGCCCGTTAAGTCGGAGGCGCTATGGCTACACCTTC. Encoded protein: CAWSGPLSRRRYGYTF.

This clonotype showed up just a few times. The gene calls are TRBV27 and TRBJ1-5; 10 nucleotides match TRBD1. Looked up from germline, CDR1 is MNHEY and CDR2 is SMNVEV (reference sequence). J was trimmed by 6 bases and V by 5 bases; bases with no gene match: 10. There are 16 residues in the CDR3. CDR3 DNA sequence: TGTGCCAGCAGTCCGGGGCGGGACAGGGGCTTTCAGCCCCAGCATTTT. Its protein is CASSPGRDRGFQPQHF.

The chain carries TRBV10-3 and TRBJ2-7; perhaps TRBD1 as D (5 bases). V shed 6 bases and J shed 2 bases, with 8 bases lying between them. The CDR3 runs 12 residues. CDR1 ENHRY and CDR2 SYGVKD come from the germline V gene. The CDR3: CAIRDTAYEQYF. DNA of the CDR3: TGTGCCATCAGGGACACGGCCTACGAGCAGTACTTC.

This sequence joins TRBV7-9 and TRBJ1-2, with TRBD1 matching 7 bases. The CDR3 is 15 residues long. From germline, CDR1 is SEHNR and CDR2 FQNEAQ (reference sequence). The J segment lost 1 base and the V segment lost 5 bases, leaving 7 bases of the junction unmatched. The CDR3 region is CASSNRDSLNYGYTF. CDR3 in DNA: TGTGCCAGCAGCAACCGGGACAGCCTTAACTATGGCTACACCTTC.

This clonotype was observed a handful of times. The chain links TRBV29-1 to TRBJ2-7; tentative D call: TRBD2 (5 bases). Germline V gives CDR1 SQVTM, CDR2 ANQGSEA. There are 14 residues in the CDR3. V lost 6 bases to trimming and J lost 3 bases, with 18 bases between them. Here the CDR3 DNA reads TGCAGCGTCGTCGCGGGTGGGCCAATCTACGAGCAGTACTTC. This translates into CSVVAGGPIYEQYF.

In DNA, the CDR3 is TGTGCCAGCAGCCAAGCAGGGGGCTGGTTGAAGTACTTC. Translated, it gives CASSQAGGWLKYF. The chain recombines TRBV14 with TRBJ2-7, with 8 bases lining up with TRBD1. This CDR3 contains 13 residues. V lost 1 base to trimming and J lost 11 bases; unmatched junction nucleotides: 7. Germline V gene lookup returns CDR1 SGHDN and CDR2 FVKESK.

This clonotype was counted only a few times. The rearrangement joins TRBV20-1 to TRBJ2-7, with D perhaps matching TRBD2 (5 bases). Germline lookup yields CDR1 DFQATT and CDR2 SNEGSKA (reference sequence). The CDR3 totals 14 residues. Trimming took off 7 bases at V and 0 bases at J, with 16 bases between the two ends. The CDR3 is CSGRAELYSYEQYF. As DNA, the CDR3 is TGCAGTGGGCGGGCGGAGCTTTACTCCTACGAGCAGTACTTC.

The chain couples TRBV5-6 to TRBJ2-1, with D perhaps TRBD1 (6 bases). CDR1 and CDR2 (germline): SGHDT, YYEEEE. CDR3 length: 14 amino acids. V lost 6 bases and J 10 bases, leaving 20 bases between the germline ends. The CDR3 sequence is CASNPNTGIGEQFF. The CDR3 DNA sequence: TGTGCCAGCAACCCAAATACAGGGATCGGGGAGCAGTTCTTC.

Many counts were recorded for this clonotype. The DNA for the CDR3 is TGTGCCAGCAGCTTTAAAGGCCCAGATACGCAGTATTTT. Residues: CASSFKGPDTQYF. The rearrangement links TRBV7-9 to TRBJ2-3; D uncertain. This CDR3 is built from 13 residues. V was shortened by 3 bases and J by 4 bases, with 8 bases between the two germline ends. Germline values: CDR1 SEHNR, CDR2 FQNEAQ (reference sequence).

This clonotype occurred a few times. The V call is TRBV5-4, the J call TRBJ2-5, with D unclear. The CDR3 consists of 13 residues. Per germline, CDR1 SGHNT and CDR2 YYREEE (reference sequence). Trimming cost V 0 bases and J 3 bases, with 6 bases left between them. The DNA of the CDR3 is TGTGCCAGCAGCTTGGCTTTGGAAGAGACCCAGTACTTC. Its translation: CASSLALEETQYF. Filled out from reference TRBV5-4 and TRBJ2-5, the complete variable domain reads ETGVTQSPTHLIKTRGQQVTLRCSSQSGHNTVSWYQQALGQGPQFIFQYYREEENGRGNFPPRFSGLQFPNYSSELNVNALELDDSALYLCASSLALEETQYFGPGTRLLVL.

This rearrangement joins TRBV20-1 to TRBJ2-5; D gene unclear. This CDR3 has 15 residues. The V end lost 0 bases, the J end lost 0 bases, and 11 bases lay between the germline ends. CDR1 and CDR2 from the germline V gene are DFQATT and SNEGSKA (reference sequence). The CDR3 DNA follows: TGCAGTGCTAGAGATATGGTAACTAACCAAGAGACCCAGTACTTC. This gives the protein CSARDMVTNQETQYF.

The V call is TRBV21-1, the J call TRBJ2-7; TRBD2 reflects the table's D call only, with no check against the DNA. TRBV21-1 is labeled a pseudogene. The CDR3 is made up of 13 amino acids. CDR3 coding DNA: TGTGCCAGCAGGAAACTAGCGGACTACGAGCAGTACTTC. It codes for CASRKLADYEQYF.

This clonotype has more than one count but fewer than ten. J is TRBJ1-5 and V is TRBV7-2, with D possibly being TRBD1 (5 bases). Germline CDR1 and CDR2: SGHTA and FQGNSA. Trimming pared 5 bases from V and 1 base from J, leaving 15 bases between. This CDR3 spans 16 amino acids. The CDR3 DNA follows: TGTGCCAGCAGCGTCACTGGGGCCCGAAGCAATCAGCCCCAGCATTTT. Translating gives CASSVTGARSNQPQHF.

This clonotype was observed a few times. V usage is TRBV21-1 and J usage is TRBJ1-2; TRBD1 is the table's D call, not checked against the DNA. TRBV21-1 is described as a pseudogene. This CDR3 is 14 amino acids long. CDR3 residues: CASSFRDSGYDYTF. The CDR3 DNA follows: TGTGCCAGCAGCTTCCGGGACAGTGGCTATGACTACACCTTC.

The chain has TRBV20-1 and TRBJ2-7; 10 bases are a match to TRBD1. Trimming took 0 bases from V and 4 from J; bases not matched to a gene: 3. There are 14 residues in the CDR3. Germline CDR1 is DFQATT and CDR2 is SNEGSKA (reference sequence). As DNA, the CDR3 is TGCAGTGCTAGAGATAGACAGGGGGCGTACGAGCAGTACTTC. This translates into CSARDRQGAYEQYF.